This TCR beta chain originates from a study of blood T cell repertoires in COVID-19. The trim removed 4 bases at V and 1 base at J, leaving 5 bases unmatched. Per germline, CDR1 KGHSH and CDR2 LQKENI. CDR3 length: 16 amino acids. Original methodology: Nucleated cell counts were estimated from reference gene primer amplification. The method was immunoSEQ multiplex PCR; TCRdb's version includes in-frame clones alone and lacks a portion of them. The DNA was the basis for D and trimming; V, J and clone size are from that table. The data contain around 250,000 clones, roughly 89% of them singletons. The receptor comes from a woman aged 40 to 55 who had recovered from COVID-19. The sample consisted of peripheral blood. This chain joins TRBV18 and TRBJ1-5, with 9 bases aligning to TRBD1. The CDR3 spells CASSRSGTGSNQPQHF. The CDR3 nucleotides are TGTGCCAGCTCACGCTCCGGGACAGGGAGCAATCAGCCCCAGCATTTT.